This T cell receptor beta chain is from a study of T-cell memory formation after mild COVID-19. V lost 5 bases and J 5 bases, leaving 9 bases between the germline ends. The CDR3 covers 12 residues. This clonotype was found a few times. A single record per CDR3 protein comes from TCRdb applying MiXCR to the 5' RACE reads. The data show 530,000 or so distinct CDR3 sequences, around 16% seen once. V usage is TRBV12-3 or TRBV12-4 and J usage is TRBJ1-2; unclear D gene. The sequence was obtained from an adult woman who had mild COVID-19 (a few samples of this study predate the infection). Cell type and time point are not known. The sample taken for sequencing was PBMCs or a T cell subset sorted from them (not recorded which). CDR3 nucleotide sequence: TGTGCCAGCAGTCTCCTAGGGTATGGCTACACCTTC. Translating gives CASSLLGYGYTF.